Listed below are T cell receptor beta chains from one sample, sequenced in a study of cytomegalovirus exposure and HLA in healthy donors. Some clones are missing from TCRdb's copy, which holds only in-frame ones; the method was immunoSEQ multiplex PCR. The sample holds 130,000 or so clones; about 8.6% are singletons and the top ten take 6%. The sequenced material came from PBMCs. The receptor set was obtained from a woman aged 40-49 years in good health and CMV-seropositive. Both conserved end residues are part of each CDR3. A D gene is named only where the DNA matches it firmly. Clone size is given for some rows only: seen once, a few or many times, or a class if the clone is expanded.

>NA|TRBJ1-1|many|TRBV5-1
CASSLGQGMGTEAFF
TGCGCCAGCAGCTTGGGGCAGGGGATGGGGACTGAAGCTTTCTTT
>NA|TRBJ1-1|NA|TRBV30
CAWNGDLNTEAFF
TGTGCCTGGAATGGGGACTTGAACACTGAAGCTTTCTTT
>TRBD1|TRBJ2-3|few|TRBV28
CASRTGRIAGTQYF
TGTGCCAGTAGGACAGGGCGAATCGCGGGTACGCAGTATTTT
>NA|TRBJ1-4|NA|TRBV9
CASTLRGDKNEKLFF
TGTGCCAGCACCCTTCGTGGGGACAAGAATGAAAAACTGTTTTTT
>NA|TRBJ2-3|few|TRBV7-2
CASSVGGSDTQYF
TGTGCCAGCAGCGTCGGGGGATCAGATACGCAGTATTTT
>TRBD1|TRBJ1-1|NA|TRBV19
CASTVRASRGHRAFF
TGTGCCAGTACCGTCCGGGCAAGTAGGGGGCATCGGGCTTTCTTT
>NA|TRBJ1-2|few|TRBV5-1
CASSSRGGYGYTF
TGCGCCAGCAGCTCAAGGGGGGGATATGGCTACACCTTC
>TRBD1|TRBJ1-4|few|TRBV7-8
CASSVRDSSTNEKLFF
TGTGCCAGCAGCGTAAGGGACAGTTCAACTAATGAAAAACTGTTTTTT
>TRBD1|TRBJ1-2|NA|TRBV28
CASSRQGPNGYTF
TGTGCCAGCAGTCGACAGGGCCCAAATGGCTACACCTTC
>TRBD1|TRBJ2-6|few|TRBV27
CAVRGLGANVLTF
TGTGCCGTCAGGGGGCTTGGGGCCAACGTCCTGACTTTC